Listed here are 16 T cell receptor beta chains from one sample, sequenced in a study of T cells after yellow fever vaccination. Each CDR3 protein gets one entry after TCRdb re-called the 5' RACE reads with MiXCR. This sample has about 330,000 distinct CDR3 sequences, with around 8.1% found just once. This material consisted of PBMCs, taken around 45 days after the first yellow fever vaccination. These receptors were obtained from a man younger than 35 who received the YFV17D yellow fever vaccine.

This clonotype was seen ten or more times. V is TRBV5-1 and J is TRBJ1-1, with D hard to call. Deletions cut 0 bases from V and 1 base from J, with 7 bases between. Germline CDR1 is SGHRS and CDR2 is YFSETQ. CDR3 length: 14 amino acids. The CDR3 is CASSLESENTEAFF. Written as DNA, the CDR3 is TGCGCCAGCAGCTTGGAGTCAGAGAACACTGAAGCTTTCTTT.

A few counts support this clonotype. This sequence joins TRBV20-1 and TRBJ2-3; D ambiguous. CDR3 length equals 14 residues. Germline assignment: CDR1 DFQATT and CDR2 SNEGSKA (reference sequence). The V end lost 1 base, the J end lost 1 base, and 9 bases lay between the germline ends. CDR3 DNA: TGCAGTGCTAGAGCCCAGTGGCGCACAGATACGCAGTATTTT. As protein: CSARAQWRTDTQYF.

This chain uses TRBV20-1 with TRBJ1-1; the D is unclear. The CDR3 length is 13 residues. From germline, CDR1 is DFQATT and CDR2 SNEGSKA (reference sequence). The V end was cut by 6 bases, the J end by 8 bases, with 19 bases between. CDR3 DNA: TGCAGTGCCCCGCGACTTGAGCGGCCCGAAGCTTTCTTT. Its protein is CSAPRLERPEAFF.

The chain combines TRBV20-1 with TRBJ1-3; tentative D call: TRBD1 (6 bases). Trimming left V 3 bases short and J 0 bases short, with 12 bases between. The CDR3 loop spans 15 amino acids. The germline V gene encodes CDR1 DFQATT and CDR2 SNEGSKA (reference sequence). CDR3 nucleotide sequence: TGCAGTGCTAGGAACAGGGCCTACTCTGGAAACACCATATATTTT. Encoded protein: CSARNRAYSGNTIYF.

This clonotype was seen more than once but under ten times. The chain recombines TRBV20-1 with TRBJ1-5; D is unclear. The length of the CDR3 is 15 residues. The germline CDR1 and CDR2 sequences are DFQATT and SNEGSKA (reference sequence). V shed 2 bases and J shed 0 bases, with 11 bases lying between them. This chain's CDR3 is CSARRGVNSNQPQHF. CDR3 bases: TGCAGTGCTAGACGCGGGGTGAATAGCAATCAGCCCCAGCATTTT.

This chain connects TRBV6-1 to TRBJ2-5; TRBD2 aligns across 8 bases. The CDR3 extends over 14 amino acids. The J segment lost 5 bases and the V segment lost 4 bases, leaving 6 bases of the junction unmatched. CDR1 is MNHNS, CDR2 SASEGT, per germline. This CDR3 reads CASSVLRGAETQYF. CDR3 sequence (DNA): TGTGCCAGCAGTGTTTTGCGGGGGGCTGAGACCCAGTACTTC.

V gene TRBV7-8 combines with J gene TRBJ2-2; D may match TRBD1 or TRBD2 (5 bases each). Germline V gives CDR1 SGHVS, CDR2 FQNEAQ. There are 17 residues in the CDR3. V was shortened by 1 base and J by 3 bases, with 15 bases between the two germline ends. CDR3 bases: TGTGCCAGCAGCTTAGGGGCAAAACGAGGGGACACCGGGGAGCTGTTTTTT. Protein: CASSLGAKRGDTGELFF.

This rearrangement joins TRBV7-9 to TRBJ2-1; 9 bases are shared with TRBD2. Germline CDR1 is SEHNR and CDR2 is FQNEAQ (reference sequence). J was trimmed by 6 bases and V by 4 bases; bases with no gene match: 10. There are 16 residues in the CDR3. In DNA, the CDR3 is TGTGCCAGCAGCTCATTAAGCGGGGGGCCGAGCAATGAGCAGTTCTTC. This sequence encodes CASSSLSGGPSNEQFF.

This clonotype was detected a few times. The V and J genes are TRBV19 and TRBJ2-3, with D uncertain. Trimming shortened V by 9 bases and J by 8 bases, and 18 bases separated the two germline ends. Germline assignment: CDR1 LNHDA and CDR2 SQIVND (reference sequence). This CDR3 has 13 residues. CDR3: CASSIGLGGTQYF. Here the CDR3 DNA reads TGTGCCAGCTCGATCGGTTTAGGTGGTACGCAGTATTTT.

In this sample, this clonotype turned up a few times. V is TRBV19 and J is TRBJ2-3; unclear D gene. The assigned J gene may be wrong: the sequence end matches TRBJ1-5 better. This CDR3 region has 17 residues. CDR1 and CDR2 (germline): LNHDA, SQIVND (reference sequence). CDR3 residues: CATSARRTSGERDTQHF. CDR3 DNA sequence: TGTGCTACCTCTGCCCGTCGGACTAGCGGGGAGCGGGATACGCAGCATTTT.

This sequence joins TRBV18 and TRBJ2-3; 11 bases are shared with TRBD2. The CDR3 length is 16 residues. CDR1 and CDR2 (germline): KGHSH, LQKENI. The CDR3 DNA sequence: TGTGCATCCACCTCCAGGCTAGCGGGGGGTCCAGATACGCAGTATTTT. It specifies CASTSRLAGGPDTQYF.

The chain joins TRBV7-2 to TRBJ2-6; D is unresolved. The CDR3 totals 18 residues. Trimming cost V 0 bases and J 0 bases, with 12 bases left between them. The germline gives CDR1 SGHTA, CDR2 FQGNSA. CDR3: CASSLAGLISSGANVLTF. The CDR3 DNA follows: TGTGCCAGCAGCTTAGCTGGGCTTATCAGCTCTGGGGCCAACGTCCTGACTTTC.

This clonotype was counted only a few times. The chain joins TRBV27 to TRBJ1-5; a possible D gene is TRBD1 (5 bases). The CDR3 totals 14 residues. Per the germline V gene, CDR1 is MNHEY and CDR2 is SMNVEV (reference sequence). Trimming stripped 3 bases from V and 3 bases from J, with 9 bases between. CDR3 bases: TGTGCCAGCAGTTTCGCAGGGACCAATCAGCCCCAGCATTTT. This encodes CASSFAGTNQPQHF.

In this sample, this clonotype turned up a few times. This chain joins TRBV6-2 or TRBV6-3 and TRBJ2-6; 8 positions agree with TRBD1. The length of the CDR3 is 17 residues. The germline CDR1 and CDR2 sequences are MNHEY and SVGEGT. With 7 bases clipped from V and 4 bases from J, the junction kept 12 bases outside the gene matches. CDR3 sequence reads: CASTPRTGQSGANVLTF. The DNA for the CDR3 is TGTGCCAGCACCCCTCGGACAGGGCAATCCGGGGCCAACGTCCTGACTTTC.

The table lists this clonotype with many counts. The chain joins TRBV7-2 to TRBJ2-7, with a possible D match to TRBD1 (6 bases). The CDR3 spans 11 residues. The V gene lost 4 bases and the J gene lost 8 bases, with 9 bases spanning the gap. Germline values: CDR1 SGHTA, CDR2 FQGNSA. CDR3 residues: CASSSGQKQYF. CDR3 nucleotides: TGTGCCAGCAGCTCCGGACAGAAGCAGTACTTC.

This clonotype has just a few counts. The chain joins TRBV18 to TRBJ1-1; 7 bases align to TRBD1. This CDR3 region has 16 residues. The V and J ends lost 6 bases and 3 bases, in that order; junction bases with no gene match: 13. The germline gives CDR1 KGHSH, CDR2 LQKENI. This CDR3 is CASSQGVGGSDTEAFF. Here the CDR3 DNA reads TGTGCCAGCTCGCAGGGGGTTGGTGGGTCGGACACTGAAGCTTTCTTT.